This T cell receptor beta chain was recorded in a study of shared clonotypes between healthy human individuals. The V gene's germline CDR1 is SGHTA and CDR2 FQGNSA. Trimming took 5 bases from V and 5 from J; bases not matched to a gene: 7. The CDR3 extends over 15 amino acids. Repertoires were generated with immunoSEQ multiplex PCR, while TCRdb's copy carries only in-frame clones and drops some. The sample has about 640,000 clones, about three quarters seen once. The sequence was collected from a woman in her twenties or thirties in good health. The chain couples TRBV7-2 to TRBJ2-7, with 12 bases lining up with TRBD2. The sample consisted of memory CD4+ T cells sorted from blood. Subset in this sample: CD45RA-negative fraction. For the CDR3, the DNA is TGTGCCAGCAGCCTTACTAGCGGGAGGTTCGACGAGCAGTACTTC. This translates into CASSLTSGRFDEQYF.